The clone carrying this T cell receptor (beta chain) has more than one count but fewer than ten. The sample is drawn from a study of Tregs in tolerant kidney transplant recipients. This CDR3 comprises 16 residues. Trimming cost V 4 bases and J 3 bases; bases outside gene matches: 4. The germline gives CDR1 MDHEN, CDR2 SYDVKM. Assay used: immunoSEQ multiplex PCR; TCRdb lists only in-frame clones, some missing. The sample holds tens of thousands of clones, 93% seen once. This chain connects TRBV28 to TRBJ2-5; 14 nucleotides match TRBD2. The specimen comprised CD4+ T cells from blood, sampled before the transplant. This sequence originates from a human donor who received a combined kidney and bone marrow transplant. This chain's CDR3 is CASSWTSGGKKETQYF. CDR3 in DNA: TGTGCCAGCAGTTGGACTAGCGGGGGGAAAAAAGAGACCCAGTACTTC.